The 10 T cell receptor beta chains below were found in one sample sequenced in a study of human T cells and chemical hapten exposure. Via MiXCR, TCRdb re-called the RACE reads, giving one row per CDR3 protein. This table holds about 68,000 distinct CDR3 sequences, approximately 9.9% found once. Time point defined: pre-sensitization, week 0. Specified treatment: therapeutic diphenylcyclopropenone sensitization with weekly scalp DPC. Specimen: whole blood, collected in connection with sensitization to the hapten diphenylcyclopropenone (DPC). The receptor set was obtained from a woman aged 45 to 65 with alopecia areata. Some clones in this sample may be carry-over from other donors' samples.

This clonotype was counted many times. This chain connects TRBV7-2 to TRBJ2-3; D is ambiguous. Trimming pared 0 bases from V and 0 bases from J, leaving 7 bases between. The CDR3 consists of 15 residues. Germline lookup yields CDR1 SGHTA and CDR2 FQGNSA. The CDR3 sequence is CASSLANPSTDTQYF. For the CDR3, the DNA is TGTGCCAGCAGCTTAGCAAATCCTAGCACAGATACGCAGTATTTT.

This clonotype was observed a few times. This chain's CDR3 is CASSTRTGEPGEQFF. The CDR3 nucleotides are TGTGCCAGCAGTACCCGGACAGGGGAGCCCGGTGAGCAGTTCTTC. The chain joins TRBV11-2 to TRBJ2-1, with TRBD1 identical over 9 bases. CDR3 length equals 15 residues. Germline CDR1 SGHAT, CDR2 FQNNGV. Unmatched junction bases numbered 12, after V lost 6 bases and J lost 9 bases. Together with reference TRBV11-2 and TRBJ2-1, the CDR3 gives the full variable domain: EAGVAQSPRYKIIEKRQSVAFWCNPISGHATLYWYQQILGQGPKLLIQFQNNGVVDDSQLPKDRFSAERLKGVDSTLKIQPAKLEDSAVYLCASSTRTGEPGEQFFGPGTRLTVL.

In this sample, this clonotype turned up many times. The V gene is TRBV2, the J gene TRBJ1-5, with D uncertain. The germline CDR1 and CDR2 sequences are SNHLY and FYNNEI. This CDR3 spans 15 amino acids. V was clipped by 2 bases and J by 7 bases, with 15 bases between them. CDR3: CASSESGNPGQPQHF. Written as DNA, the CDR3 is TGTGCCAGCAGTGAATCGGGCAACCCGGGGCAGCCCCAGCATTTT.

This chain links TRBV20-1 with TRBJ1-6; tentative D call: TRBD1 (6 bases). Germline assignment: CDR1 DFQATT and CDR2 SNEGSKA (reference sequence). V lost 0 bases, J lost 5 bases, and 11 bases lay in between. This CDR3 has 15 amino acids. This CDR3 is CSARDRQGNNSPLHF. Here the CDR3 DNA reads TGCAGTGCTAGAGATAGGCAGGGGAATAATTCACCCCTCCACTTT.

This clonotype was recorded many times. In DNA form, the CDR3 reads TGTGCCATCAGTAGACAGCAAGAGACCCAGTACTTC. Translated, it gives CAISRQQETQYF. The chain has TRBV10-3 and TRBJ2-5; a weak D match, TRBD1 (5 bases). The ends were cut back, 5 bases at V and 2 bases at J, with 6 bases in the middle. The CDR3 contains 12 residues. Germline V CDR1 and CDR2: ENHRY, SYGVKD.

This clonotype was counted many times. The gene calls are TRBV12-3 or TRBV12-4 and TRBJ2-3; tentative D call: TRBD2 (5 bases). The V and J ends lost 2 bases and 11 bases respectively, with 8 bases between them. There are 11 residues in the CDR3. CDR3 sequence: CASSLRGGQYF. The CDR3 DNA sequence: TGTGCCAGCAGTTTACGGGGTGGGCAGTATTTT.

This clonotype was seen only a few times. This chain's CDR3 is CSAKPVTGLVPLLRTEQFF. For the CDR3, the DNA is TGCAGTGCTAAACCCGTAACAGGTTTGGTGCCCCTACTACGGACGGAGCAGTTCTTC. This chain uses TRBV20-1 with TRBJ2-1, with D perhaps TRBD1 (5 bases). The CDR3 length is 19 residues. The germline gives CDR1 DFQATT, CDR2 SNEGSKA (reference sequence). Trimming left V 4 bases short and J 10 bases short, with 35 bases between.

This clonotype was detected only a few times. A read error may produce the germline difference seen at one junction end. V usage is TRBV7-9 and J usage is TRBJ2-7; maybe TRBD1 (6 bases). The CDR3 totals 14 residues. Germline V gene lookup returns CDR1 SEHNR and CDR2 FQNEAQ (reference sequence). CDR3 protein: CASSPGTLSCEQYF. The DNA of the CDR3 is TGTGCCAGCAGCCCCGGGACACTCTCCTGCGAGCAGTACTTC.

This clonotype showed up just a few times. This chain joins TRBV7-9 and TRBJ2-1; the match to TRBD2 covers 10 bases. V trimming: 2 bases; J trimming: 2 bases; junction bases outside the gene matches: 3. CDR1 and CDR2 (germline): SEHNR, FQNEAQ (reference sequence). The CDR3 runs to 16 residues. The CDR3 is CASSLLAGETYNEQFF. For the CDR3, the DNA is TGTGCCAGCAGCTTACTAGCGGGAGAAACCTACAATGAGCAGTTCTTC.

The sample holds a few counts of this clonotype. The rearrangement links TRBV28 to TRBJ2-1, with D hard to call. Germline-derived CDR1 and CDR2 are MDHEN and SYDVKM. Trimming took 10 bases from V and 10 from J, leaving 14 bases between them. The CDR3 is 11 residues long. As DNA, the CDR3 is TGTGCCACCAAGGCTTCCGGGGAGCAGTTCTTC. Translating it yields CATKASGEQFF.